The present T cell receptor (beta chain) was sequenced within a study of cytomegalovirus exposure and HLA in healthy donors. Findings and caveats of the study: In a later analysis, at a false discovery rate of 0.05, roughly 18,000 TCR beta sequences were associated with HLA alleles. In vitro assays verified that three CMV-associated chains recognized CMV antigens specifically. Being indistinguishable, some V segments were excluded, TRBV6-2 and TRBV6-3 among them.

Trimming took 4 bases from V and 4 from J, leaving 25 bases between them. Germline V CDR1 and CDR2: SGHAT, FQNNGV. The CDR3 has 18 amino acids. Primers for the PCR totalled 60 Vbeta and 13 Jbeta. Only in-frame clones appear in the TCRdb table, and some are missing; sequencing was by immunoSEQ multiplex PCR. Among around 130,000 clones listed, approximately 80% were seen once. A remark on this clone: What it recognizes is unknown.

Material for sequencing was PBMCs. The receptor comes from a woman younger than 35 in good health and CMV-seronegative. The chain carries TRBV11-2 and TRBJ1-2; the D gene is possibly TRBD1 (5 bases). CDR3 coding DNA: TGTGCCAGCAGCTCCCCCAATTATAGAGCGGGGACGGCCTATGGCTACACCTTC. Amino acid sequence: CASSSPNYRAGTAYGYTF.